The rows below give T cell receptor beta chains drawn from one sample of a study of T cells in Graves' hyperthyroidism and ophthalmopathy. From the multiplex PCR reads, TCRdb called clonotypes with MiXCR, one entry per CDR3 protein. The sample holds approximately 330,000 distinct CDR3 sequences, 15% to 20% seen once. Sequenced sample: blood. Receptors originate from a woman between 45 and 60 years old with Graves' hyperthyroidism. Each CDR3 is given with its conserved first and last residue.

>TRBV11-2|TRBJ1-1|15
CASSLVQGSNTEAFF
>TRBV18|TRBJ2-1|16
CASSPLLGSTYNEQFF
>TRBV3-1|TRBJ1-6|14
CASSHTDRESPLHF
>TRBV5-6|TRBJ1-1|14
CASSPDTLNTEAFF
>TRBV20-1|TRBJ2-1|14
CSASSSGGHNEQFF
>TRBV28|TRBJ2-7|13
CASSLIPGYEQYF
>TRBV14|TRBJ1-1|13
CASSHTPGTEAFF
>TRBV5-1|TRBJ2-5|11
CASSVGATQYF
>TRBV29-1|TRBJ1-1|14
CSVELWGEYTEAFF
>TRBV7-9|TRBJ1-4|14
CASSYGTGNEKLFF
>TRBV5-1|TRBJ2-5|21
CASSFPGLAGGPSTVQETQYF
>TRBV3-1|TRBJ1-6|14
CASSPSSYNSPLHF
>TRBV5-1|TRBJ1-2|15
CASSTALGENYGYTF
>TRBV7-8|TRBJ1-6|16
CASSLEGGAGNSPLHF
>TRBV28|TRBJ2-1|16
CASRVNRGGSGNEQFF
>TRBV13|TRBJ2-5|15
CASSPSLAGVETQYF
>TRBV11-2|TRBJ1-3|14
CASSLDFSGNTIYF
>TRBV20-1|TRBJ2-3|15
CSAHRGAGESDTQYF
>TRBV10-2|TRBJ2-5|13
CASRVGGAETQYF
>TRBV27|TRBJ2-3|15
CASSLSGGARDTQYF
>TRBV2|TRBJ1-3|12
CASSADGATIYF
>TRBV28|TRBJ2-7|16
CASSSDLSGQSYEQYF